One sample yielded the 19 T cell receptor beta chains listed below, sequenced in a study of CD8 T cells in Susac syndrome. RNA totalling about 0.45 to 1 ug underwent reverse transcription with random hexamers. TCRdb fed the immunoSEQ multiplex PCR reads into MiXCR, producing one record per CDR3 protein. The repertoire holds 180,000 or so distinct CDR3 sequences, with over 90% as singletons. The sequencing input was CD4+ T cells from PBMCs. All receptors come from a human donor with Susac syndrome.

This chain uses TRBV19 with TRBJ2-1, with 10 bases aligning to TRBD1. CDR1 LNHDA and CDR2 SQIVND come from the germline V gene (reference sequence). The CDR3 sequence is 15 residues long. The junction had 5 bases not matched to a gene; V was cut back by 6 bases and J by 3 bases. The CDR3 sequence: CASRLTGGNYNEQFF. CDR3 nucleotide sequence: TGTGCCAGTAGATTGACAGGGGGCAACTACAATGAGCAGTTCTTC.

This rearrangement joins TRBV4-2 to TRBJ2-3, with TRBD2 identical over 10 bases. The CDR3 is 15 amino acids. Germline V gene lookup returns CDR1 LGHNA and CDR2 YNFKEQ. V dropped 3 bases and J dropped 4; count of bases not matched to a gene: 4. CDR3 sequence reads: CASSHSGGAPDTQYF. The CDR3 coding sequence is TGTGCCAGCAGCCACAGCGGGGGGGCCCCAGATACGCAGTATTTT.

CDR3 sequence: CAWSASLAGGREQYF. The DNA for the CDR3 is TGTGCCTGGAGTGCCTCGCTAGCGGGAGGGCGCGAGCAGTACTTC. The chain employs TRBV30 and TRBJ2-7; 12 bases fit TRBD2. CDR1 GTSNPN and CDR2 SVGIG come from the germline V gene (reference sequence). V lost 1 base, J lost 6 bases, and 7 bases stayed unmatched. The CDR3 sequence is 15 residues long.

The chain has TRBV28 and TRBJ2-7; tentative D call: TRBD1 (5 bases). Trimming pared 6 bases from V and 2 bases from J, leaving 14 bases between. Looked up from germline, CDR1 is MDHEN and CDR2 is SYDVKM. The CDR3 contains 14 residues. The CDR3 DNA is TGTGCCAGCAGCGACACAGGAACCACCTACGAGCAGTACTTC. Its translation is CASSDTGTTYEQYF. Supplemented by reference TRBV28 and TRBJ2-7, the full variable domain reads DVKVTQSSRYLVKRTGEKVFLECVQDMDHENMFWYRQDPGLGLRLIYFSYDVKMKEKGDIPEGYSVSREKKERFSLILESASTNQTSMYLCASSDTGTTYEQYFGPGTRLTVT.

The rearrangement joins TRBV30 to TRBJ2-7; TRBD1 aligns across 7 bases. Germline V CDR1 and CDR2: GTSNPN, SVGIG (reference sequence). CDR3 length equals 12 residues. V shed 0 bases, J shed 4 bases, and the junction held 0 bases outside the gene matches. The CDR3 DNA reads TGTGCCTGGAGTGTACAGGGGTACGAGCAGTACTTC. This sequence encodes CAWSVQGYEQYF.

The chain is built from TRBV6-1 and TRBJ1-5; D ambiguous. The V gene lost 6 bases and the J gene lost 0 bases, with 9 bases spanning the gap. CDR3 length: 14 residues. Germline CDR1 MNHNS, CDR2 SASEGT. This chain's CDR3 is CASSQDRSNQPQHF. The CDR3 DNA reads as TGTGCCAGCAGCCAGGACCGTAGCAATCAGCCCCAGCATTTT.

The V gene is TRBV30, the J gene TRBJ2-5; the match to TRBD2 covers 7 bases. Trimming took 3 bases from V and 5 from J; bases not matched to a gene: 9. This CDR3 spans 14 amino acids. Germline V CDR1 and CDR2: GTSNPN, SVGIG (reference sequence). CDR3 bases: TGTGCCTGGAGCCCGGGGGGTAGCTTGGAGACCCAGTACTTC. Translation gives CAWSPGGSLETQYF.

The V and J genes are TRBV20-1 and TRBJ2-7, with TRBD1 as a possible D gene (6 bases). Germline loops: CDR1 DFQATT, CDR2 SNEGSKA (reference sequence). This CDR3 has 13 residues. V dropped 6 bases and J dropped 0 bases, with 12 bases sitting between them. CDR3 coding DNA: TGCAGTGCCCGACAGGCAAGCTCCTACGAGCAGTACTTC. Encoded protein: CSARQASSYEQYF.

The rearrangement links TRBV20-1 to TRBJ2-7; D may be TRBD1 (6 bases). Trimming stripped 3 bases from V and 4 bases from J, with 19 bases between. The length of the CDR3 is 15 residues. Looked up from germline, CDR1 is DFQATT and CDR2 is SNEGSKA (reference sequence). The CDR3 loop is CSARTGQYRAYEQYF. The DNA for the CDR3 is TGCAGTGCTAGGACAGGCCAGTATCGAGCATACGAGCAGTACTTC.

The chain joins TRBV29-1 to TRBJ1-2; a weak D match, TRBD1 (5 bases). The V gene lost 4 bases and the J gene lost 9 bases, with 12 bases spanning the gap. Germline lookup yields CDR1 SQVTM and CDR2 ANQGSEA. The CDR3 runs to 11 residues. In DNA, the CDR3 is TGCAGCGTTGCGGGAGCAGGGAGCTACACCTTC. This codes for CSVAGAGSYTF.

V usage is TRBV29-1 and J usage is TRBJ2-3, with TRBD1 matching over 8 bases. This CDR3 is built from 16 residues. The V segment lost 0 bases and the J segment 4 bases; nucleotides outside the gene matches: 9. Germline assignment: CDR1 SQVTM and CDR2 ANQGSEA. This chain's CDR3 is CSVEDGGQGSSDTQYF. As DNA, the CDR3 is TGCAGCGTTGAAGATGGCGGACAGGGTAGCTCAGATACGCAGTATTTT.

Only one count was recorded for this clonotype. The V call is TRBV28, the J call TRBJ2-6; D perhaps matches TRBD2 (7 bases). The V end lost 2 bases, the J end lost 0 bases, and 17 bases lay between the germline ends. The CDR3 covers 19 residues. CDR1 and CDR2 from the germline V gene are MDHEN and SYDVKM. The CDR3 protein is CASSLTRGQSFSGANVLTF. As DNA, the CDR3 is TGTGCCAGCAGTTTAACGCGGGGGCAGTCCTTCTCTGGGGCCAACGTCCTGACTTTC. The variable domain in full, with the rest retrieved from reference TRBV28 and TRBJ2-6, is DVKVTQSSRYLVKRTGEKVFLECVQDMDHENMFWYRQDPGLGLRLIYFSYDVKMKEKGDIPEGYSVSREKKERFSLILESASTNQTSMYLCASSLTRGQSFSGANVLTFGAGSRLTVL.

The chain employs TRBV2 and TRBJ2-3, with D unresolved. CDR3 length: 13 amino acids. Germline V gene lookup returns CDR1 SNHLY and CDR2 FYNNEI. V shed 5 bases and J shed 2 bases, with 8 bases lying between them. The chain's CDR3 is CASSPIVTDTQYF. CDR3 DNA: TGTGCCAGCAGTCCAATCGTCACAGATACGCAGTATTTT.

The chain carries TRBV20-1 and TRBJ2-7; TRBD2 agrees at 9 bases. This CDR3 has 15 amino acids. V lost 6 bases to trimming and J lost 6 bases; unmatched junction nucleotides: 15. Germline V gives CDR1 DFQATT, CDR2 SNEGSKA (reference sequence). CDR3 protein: CSATSSGARPAEQYF. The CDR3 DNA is TGCAGTGCAACCTCTAGCGGGGCCCGGCCGGCCGAGCAGTACTTC.

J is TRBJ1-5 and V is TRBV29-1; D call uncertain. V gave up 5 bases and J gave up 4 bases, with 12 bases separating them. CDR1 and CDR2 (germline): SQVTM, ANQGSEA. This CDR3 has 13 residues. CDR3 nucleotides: TGCAGCGTTCGCCAGACTCTAAATCAGCCCCAGCATTTT. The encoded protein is CSVRQTLNQPQHF.

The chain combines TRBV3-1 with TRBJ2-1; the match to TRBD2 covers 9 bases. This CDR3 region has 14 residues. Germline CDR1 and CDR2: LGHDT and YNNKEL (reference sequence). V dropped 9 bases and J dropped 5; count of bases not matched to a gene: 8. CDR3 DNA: TGTGCCAGAAATAGCGGGAGCGTAAACAATGAGCAGTTCTTC. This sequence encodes CARNSGSVNNEQFF.

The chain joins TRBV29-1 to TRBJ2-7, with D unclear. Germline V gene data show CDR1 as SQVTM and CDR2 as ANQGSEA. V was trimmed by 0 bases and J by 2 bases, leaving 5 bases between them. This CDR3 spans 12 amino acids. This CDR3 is CSVEDGPYEQYF. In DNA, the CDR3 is TGCAGCGTTGAAGATGGACCCTACGAGCAGTACTTC.

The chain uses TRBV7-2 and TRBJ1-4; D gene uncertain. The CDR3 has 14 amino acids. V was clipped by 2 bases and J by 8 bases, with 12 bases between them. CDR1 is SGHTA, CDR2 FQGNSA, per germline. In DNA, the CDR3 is TGTGCCAGCAGCTTACGAGAGCTGGGGGAAAAACTGTTTTTT. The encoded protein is CASSLRELGEKLFF.

CDR3 region: CASSGLGQGASGGNYGYTF. The CDR3 region has the DNA TGTGCCAGCAGTGGATTGGGACAGGGGGCAAGTGGCGGCAACTATGGCTACACCTTC. This chain links TRBV6-1 with TRBJ1-2; 12 bases are a match to TRBD1. V shed 4 bases and J 2 bases; nucleotides not matched to a gene: 14. CDR1 is MNHNS and CDR2 is SASEGT in the germline V gene. The CDR3 sequence is 19 residues long.